The sample holds one count of the clone carrying this T cell receptor (beta chain). Using immunoSEQ multiplex PCR, the repertoire was profiled, and TCRdb retains in-frame clones only, with some absent. Of about 70,000 clones in the sample, 80% to 90% were seen once. These data are taken from a study of blood T cell repertoires in COVID-19. Study summary: T cells, B-cell-depleted T cells, or PBMCs provided the cDNA or gDNA that served as material.

This receptor was identified in a woman aged 70-85 years with acute or convalescent COVID-19. Sequences were obtained from peripheral blood.

The CDR3 spells CASSLRQNYGYTF. The CDR3 nucleotides are TGTGCCAGCAGTTTGAGGCAGAACTATGGCTACACCTTC. This chain joins TRBV28 and TRBJ1-2; D call uncertain. This CDR3 spans 13 amino acids. Germline V gene lookup returns CDR1 MDHEN and CDR2 SYDVKM. V lost 3 bases, J lost 2 bases, and 7 bases lay in between.